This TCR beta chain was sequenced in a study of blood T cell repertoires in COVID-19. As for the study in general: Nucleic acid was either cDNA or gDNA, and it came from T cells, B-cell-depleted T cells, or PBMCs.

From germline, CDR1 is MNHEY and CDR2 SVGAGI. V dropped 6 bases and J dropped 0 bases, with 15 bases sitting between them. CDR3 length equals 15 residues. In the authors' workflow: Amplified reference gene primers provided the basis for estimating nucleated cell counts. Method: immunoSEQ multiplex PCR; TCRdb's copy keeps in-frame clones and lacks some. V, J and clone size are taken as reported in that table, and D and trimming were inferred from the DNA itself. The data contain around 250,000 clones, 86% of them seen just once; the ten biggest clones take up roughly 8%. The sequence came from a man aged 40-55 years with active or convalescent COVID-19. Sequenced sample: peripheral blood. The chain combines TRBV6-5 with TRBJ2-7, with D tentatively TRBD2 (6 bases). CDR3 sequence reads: CASRQTGTGSYEQYF. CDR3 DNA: TGTGCCAGCAGGCAAACCGGGACTGGCTCCTACGAGCAGTACTTC.